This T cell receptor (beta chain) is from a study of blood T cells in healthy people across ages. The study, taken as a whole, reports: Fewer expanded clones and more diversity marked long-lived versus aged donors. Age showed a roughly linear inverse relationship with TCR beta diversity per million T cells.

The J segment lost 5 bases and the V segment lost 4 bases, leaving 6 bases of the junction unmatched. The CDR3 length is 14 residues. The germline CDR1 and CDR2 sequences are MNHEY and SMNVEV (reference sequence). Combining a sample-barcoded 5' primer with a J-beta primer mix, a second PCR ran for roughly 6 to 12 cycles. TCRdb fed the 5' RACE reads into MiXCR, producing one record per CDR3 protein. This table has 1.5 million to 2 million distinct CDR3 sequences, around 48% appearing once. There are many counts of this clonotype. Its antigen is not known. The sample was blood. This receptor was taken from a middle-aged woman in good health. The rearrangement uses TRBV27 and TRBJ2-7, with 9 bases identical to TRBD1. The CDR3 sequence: CASSWGQGTDEQYF. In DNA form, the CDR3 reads TGTGCCAGCAGTTGGGGACAGGGTACGGACGAGCAGTACTTC.